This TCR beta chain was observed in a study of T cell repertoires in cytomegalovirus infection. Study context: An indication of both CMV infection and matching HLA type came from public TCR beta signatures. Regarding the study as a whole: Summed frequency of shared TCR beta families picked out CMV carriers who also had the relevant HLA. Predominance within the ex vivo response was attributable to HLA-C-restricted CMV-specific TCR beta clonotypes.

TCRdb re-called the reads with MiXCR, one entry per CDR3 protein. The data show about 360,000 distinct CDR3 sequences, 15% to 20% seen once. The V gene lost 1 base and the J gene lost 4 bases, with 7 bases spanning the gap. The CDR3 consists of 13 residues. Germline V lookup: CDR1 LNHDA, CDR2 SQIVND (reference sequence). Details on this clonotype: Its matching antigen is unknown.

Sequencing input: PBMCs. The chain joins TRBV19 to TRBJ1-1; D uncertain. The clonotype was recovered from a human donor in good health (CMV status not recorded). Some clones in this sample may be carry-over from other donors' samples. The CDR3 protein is CASSIGRSTEAFF. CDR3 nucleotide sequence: TGTGCCAGTAGTATAGGACGTTCCACTGAAGCTTTCTTT.